Sequencing of this TCR beta chain was carried out in a study of PD-1 blockade in classical Hodgkin lymphoma. Study-wide results and caveats: Partial responders and progressors had significantly lower baseline TCR diversity.

Each of the patients experienced relapse following autologous stem cell transplantation, and their brentuximab vedotin exposure differed. Patients' outcomes at their best amounted to complete response, partial response or progressive disease. This clone occurred a few times. The antigen is unknown. Germline values: CDR1 SQVTM, CDR2 ANQGSEA. The V gene lost 3 bases and the J gene lost 8 bases, with 10 bases spanning the gap. The CDR3 loop spans 11 amino acids. Profiled with immunoSEQ multiplex PCR; TCRdb holds only in-frame clones, not every one. The repertoire holds around 96,000 clones, with approximately 88% as singletons.

V usage is TRBV29-1 and J usage is TRBJ1-2; D ambiguous. The sequenced sample was peripheral blood mononuclear cells (PBMCs), obtained at baseline. This sequence originates from a human donor with classical Hodgkin lymphoma. CDR3 coding DNA: TGCAGCGTTGAGAGTGGGAAGGGCTACACCTTC. Translated, it gives CSVESGKGYTF.